This is a list of T cell receptor beta chains from one sample in a study of PD-L1 blockade in urothelial cancer. The table came from immunoSEQ multiplex PCR; TCRdb's copy has only in-frame clones and leaves some out. The sample carries about 110,000 clones, around 85% recorded once. Sequenced material: PBMCs, taken around atezolizumab (anti-PD-L1) treatment. These receptors originate from a man aged 45-65 years with urothelial cancer. Each CDR3 is given with its conserved first and last residue.

j_gene	v_gene	CDR3aa
TRBJ2-5	TRBV9	CASSASGRSQETQYF
TRBJ1-5	TRBV5-6	CASSPSGTGGALQPQHF
TRBJ2-1	TRBV30	CAWSVFQARNEQFF
TRBJ2-2	TRBV4-2	CASSQDQGVAGELFF
TRBJ2-3	TRBV5-4	CASSLVTSGTDTQYF
TRBJ2-7	TRBV5-1	CASSWGQASSYEQYF
TRBJ2-5	TRBV6-5	CASRSSGRETQYF
TRBJ1-2	TRBV4-1	CASSLDKTGPYGYTF
TRBJ1-1	TRBV2	CASSPSELLSTEAFF
TRBJ2-1	TRBV11-2	CASSLEGTSGRYYNEQFF
TRBJ2-3	TRBV6-5	CASRRDNTDTQYF